This is a list of T cell receptor beta chains from one sample in a study of cytomegalovirus exposure and HLA in healthy donors. Some clones are missing from TCRdb's copy, which holds only in-frame ones; the method was immunoSEQ multiplex PCR. The sample lists over 90,000 clones; around 64% were seen once. Input material: PBMCs. Every receptor here comes from a man in his fifties or sixties in good health and CMV-seronegative. The CDR3 runs from the conserved cysteine through the conserved F or W. Fields, in order: D gene, J gene, clone size, V gene, CDR3 DNA, CDR3 protein. The D gene is left open where the match is weak. The size field is filled for only some rows; it gives once, few, many or a size class.

d_gene: .
j_gene: TRBJ2-7
abundance: few
v_gene: TRBV5-1
CDR3nt: TGCGCCAGCAGCCGAGTTTCCGACTACGAGCAGTACTTC
CDR3aa: CASSRVSDYEQYF

d_gene: .
j_gene: TRBJ1-1
abundance: .
v_gene: TRBV7-2
CDR3nt: TGTGCCAGCAGCTTATGGGGCAGGGTCACTGAAGCTTTCTTT
CDR3aa: CASSLWGRVTEAFF

d_gene: .
j_gene: TRBJ1-3
abundance: few
v_gene: TRBV2
CDR3nt: TGTGCCAGCAGATCGGGAGTCTCTGGAAACACCATATATTTT
CDR3aa: CASRSGVSGNTIYF

d_gene: .
j_gene: TRBJ2-7
abundance: .
v_gene: TRBV5-1
CDR3nt: TGCGCCAGCAGCTTTGGATTGACAGCTTACGAGCAGTACTTC
CDR3aa: CASSFGLTAYEQYF

d_gene: .
j_gene: TRBJ2-6
abundance: .
v_gene: TRBV27
CDR3nt: TGTGCCAGCAGTTTGTGGGCCTCTGGGGCCAACGTCCTGACTTTC
CDR3aa: CASSLWASGANVLTF

d_gene: .
j_gene: TRBJ2-7
abundance: once
v_gene: TRBV6-5
CDR3nt: TGTGCCAGCAGTTACCAGGCCATGTTATCCTACGAGCAGTACTTC
CDR3aa: CASSYQAMLSYEQYF

d_gene: .
j_gene: TRBJ2-2
abundance: few
v_gene: TRBV7-3
CDR3nt: TGTGCCAGCAGCTCCGGCGCGGGGGCCAGCGGGGAGCTGTTTTTT
CDR3aa: CASSSGAGASGELFF

d_gene: .
j_gene: TRBJ1-1
abundance: .
v_gene: TRBV2
CDR3nt: TGTGCCAGCACCGAAGACTTGAACACTGAAGCTTTCTTT
CDR3aa: CASTEDLNTEAFF

d_gene: TRBD1
j_gene: TRBJ2-3
abundance: once
v_gene: TRBV5-1
CDR3nt: TGCGCCAGCAGCTTGGGGCCGACAGGGCCATCCACAGATACGCAGTATTTT
CDR3aa: CASSLGPTGPSTDTQYF

d_gene: TRBD1
j_gene: TRBJ2-1
abundance: .
v_gene: TRBV7-6
CDR3nt: TGTGCCAGCAGCATTGAGGGACAGGGCTACAATGAGCAGTTCTTC
CDR3aa: CASSIEGQGYNEQFF

d_gene: TRBD1
j_gene: TRBJ2-3
abundance: few
v_gene: TRBV7-3
CDR3nt: TGTGCCAGCAGCCCTACCCGACAGGGGCGGAACACAGATACGCAGTATTTT
CDR3aa: CASSPTRQGRNTDTQYF

d_gene: .
j_gene: TRBJ1-2
abundance: .
v_gene: TRBV4-1
CDR3nt: TGCGCCAGCAGAGGAGTAAACTATGGCTACACCTTC
CDR3aa: CASRGVNYGYTF

d_gene: .
j_gene: TRBJ1-2
abundance: .
v_gene: TRBV9
CDR3nt: TGTGCCAGCAGCGCGGACATCGGCTATGGCTACACCTTC
CDR3aa: CASSADIGYGYTF

d_gene: TRBD1
j_gene: TRBJ2-7
abundance: .
v_gene: TRBV6-5
CDR3nt: TGTGCCAGCAGTCTAGGGGACAGCGTAAAATACGAGCAGTACTTC
CDR3aa: CASSLGDSVKYEQYF

d_gene: .
j_gene: TRBJ1-5
abundance: .
v_gene: TRBV10-3
CDR3nt: TGTGCCATCAGTGAGTCGACAGCCGATCAGCCCCAGCATTTT
CDR3aa: CAISESTADQPQHF

d_gene: .
j_gene: TRBJ1-3
abundance: .
v_gene: TRBV7-9
CDR3nt: TGTGCCAGCAGCAAACAGGACTCTGGAAACACCATATATTTT
CDR3aa: CASSKQDSGNTIYF

d_gene: TRBD1
j_gene: TRBJ2-7
abundance: .
v_gene: TRBV5-8
CDR3nt: TGTGCCAGCAGCTTGGCCGGGACAGGGGGCGTCTACGAGCAGTACTTC
CDR3aa: CASSLAGTGGVYEQYF

d_gene: .
j_gene: TRBJ1-2
abundance: .
v_gene: TRBV5-4
CDR3nt: TGTGCCAGCAGGCCTTCCGGACAAATCTATGGCTACACCTTC
CDR3aa: CASRPSGQIYGYTF

d_gene: .
j_gene: TRBJ2-2
abundance: .
v_gene: TRBV5-4
CDR3nt: TGTGCCAGCAGCCTAGGGGGGGAAGGCGGGGAGCTGTTTTTT
CDR3aa: CASSLGGEGGELFF

d_gene: .
j_gene: TRBJ1-1
abundance: .
v_gene: TRBV29-1
CDR3nt: TGCAGCGTTTCACAGGGCCCCGTCAACACTGAAGCTTTCTTT
CDR3aa: CSVSQGPVNTEAFF

d_gene: .
j_gene: TRBJ2-1
abundance: few
v_gene: TRBV5-1
CDR3nt: TGCGCCAGCGTCGAGGGGGGGGGCCGGACCTACAATGAGCAGTTCTTC
CDR3aa: CASVEGGGRTYNEQFF

d_gene: .
j_gene: TRBJ1-5
abundance: once
v_gene: TRBV4-2
CDR3nt: TGTGCCAGCAGCCAAGATCTCTCGGGGGGCGCGGGCAATCAGCCCCAGCATTTT
CDR3aa: CASSQDLSGGAGNQPQHF

d_gene: TRBD2
j_gene: TRBJ2-3
abundance: .
v_gene: TRBV11-2
CDR3nt: TGTGCCAGCAGCTCAGGGGGGTCTAGCGGGATTGCAGATACGCAGTATTTT
CDR3aa: CASSSGGSSGIADTQYF

d_gene: .
j_gene: TRBJ2-3
abundance: .
v_gene: TRBV5-1
CDR3nt: TGCGCCAGCAGCTTGGTGCAGTTATCTAGCACAGATACGCAGTATTTT
CDR3aa: CASSLVQLSSTDTQYF